These 24 T cell receptor beta chains came from one sample sequenced in a study of blood T cell repertoires in COVID-19. Profiled with immunoSEQ multiplex PCR; TCRdb holds only in-frame clones, not every one. The profile shows over 200,000 clones, 84% of them singletons. Sample: peripheral blood. Every receptor here comes from a woman of 80 years or more with active or convalescent COVID-19.

This chain links TRBV7-9 with TRBJ1-1; 7 nucleotides match TRBD1. V shed 5 bases, J shed 4 bases, and the junction held 10 bases outside the gene matches. This CDR3 contains 15 residues. Germline assignment: CDR1 SEHNR and CDR2 FQNEAQ (reference sequence). The CDR3 nucleotides read TGTGCCAGCAGCCCAAATTTGGGACAGTCCACTGAAGCTTTCTTT. Residues: CASSPNLGQSTEAFF.

The V call is TRBV7-2, the J call TRBJ1-4; D unclear. The CDR3 covers 14 residues. CDR1 and CDR2 (germline): SGHTA, FQGNSA. V lost 4 bases and J lost 5, with 11 bases in between. The CDR3 region has the DNA TGTGCCAGCAGCTCCCGGAGGGAAAATGAAAAACTGTTTTTT. Translating gives CASSSRRENEKLFF.

This clone appeared once. This chain links TRBV5-6 with TRBJ2-7, with D uncertain. The V end lost 1 base, the J end lost 1 base, and 12 bases lay between the germline ends. Germline lookup yields CDR1 SGHDT and CDR2 YYEEEE. This CDR3 has 15 amino acids. The CDR3 nucleotides are TGTGCCAGCAGCTTGATCAAGCACGTTTCCTACGAGCAGTACTTC. Translated: CASSLIKHVSYEQYF.

This chain links TRBV5-1 with TRBJ2-1; 9 bases fit TRBD2. Trimming removed 2 bases from V and 9 bases from J; junction bases left unmatched: 9. This CDR3 has 15 amino acids. In germline, CDR1 is SGHRS, CDR2 YFSETQ. DNA of the CDR3: TGCGCCAGCAGCTTAGCGGGAGGAGAATGGGCTGAGCAGTTCTTC. Translated, it gives CASSLAGGEWAEQFF.

The rearrangement uses TRBV18 and TRBJ2-7; D is unresolved. Germline loops: CDR1 KGHSH, CDR2 LQKENI. This CDR3 has 13 amino acids. The V end lost 0 bases, the J end lost 2 bases, and 5 bases lay between the germline ends. In DNA form, the CDR3 reads TGTGCCAGCTCACCACCAGCTACCTACGAGCAGTACTTC. This sequence encodes CASSPPATYEQYF.

This clone turned up a few times. The CDR3 bases are TGTGCCAGCAGCCGAGGGACAGGAACTAATCAGCCCCAGCATTTT. As protein: CASSRGTGTNQPQHF. The V gene is TRBV7-9, the J gene TRBJ1-5; 8 bases map to TRBD1. The V and J ends lost 5 bases and 4 bases, in that order; junction bases with no gene match: 7. The CDR3 runs to 15 residues. The V gene's germline CDR1 is SEHNR and CDR2 FQNEAQ (reference sequence).

The chain has TRBV20-1 and TRBJ1-4, with D maybe TRBD1 (5 bases). The CDR3 totals 14 residues. The germline V gene encodes CDR1 DFQATT and CDR2 SNEGSKA (reference sequence). Trimming left V 3 bases short and J 8 bases short, with 16 bases between. This CDR3 is CSASPRAFGEKLFF. The CDR3 nucleotides read TGCAGTGCTAGTCCCAGGGCCTTTGGGGAAAAACTGTTTTTT.

V is TRBV12-3 or TRBV12-4 and J is TRBJ2-3; D remains unclear. The CDR3 totals 13 residues. Trimming cost V 5 bases and J 1 base, with 7 bases left between them. Here the CDR3 reads CASSVTGTDTQYF. CDR3 nucleotides: TGTGCCAGCAGTGTGACTGGCACAGATACGCAGTATTTT.

This chain uses TRBV7-2 with TRBJ2-2; D gene uncertain. From germline, CDR1 is SGHTA and CDR2 FQGNSA. V was shortened by 1 base and J by 0 bases, with 9 bases between the two germline ends. The CDR3 covers 16 residues. This CDR3 is CASSLVATSNTGELFF. For the CDR3, the DNA is TGTGCCAGCAGCTTAGTAGCCACCTCGAACACCGGGGAGCTGTTTTTT.

This chain uses TRBV5-1 with TRBJ2-2, with D possibly TRBD2 on 6 matching bases. CDR3 length: 17 residues. Germline CDR1 reads SGHRS; CDR2 reads YFSETQ. The V end lost 1 base, the J end lost 4 bases, and 17 bases lay between the germline ends. The CDR3 nucleotides are TGCGCCAGCAGCTTGTTTGGTGGGGGAGCGGGCACCGGGGAGCTGTTTTTT. It specifies CASSLFGGGAGTGELFF. Full variable domain (outside the CDR3, taken from reference TRBV5-1 and TRBJ2-2): KAGVTQTPRYLIKTRGQQVTLSCSPISGHRSVSWYQQTPGQGLQFLFEYFSETQRNKGNFPGRFSGRQFSNSRSEMNVSTLELGDSALYLCASSLFGGGAGTGELFFGEGSRLTVL.

The chain has TRBV10-2 and TRBJ1-2; maybe TRBD1 (6 bases). This CDR3 contains 14 residues. Per germline, CDR1 WSHSY and CDR2 SAAADI. The V end was cut by 6 bases, the J end by 8 bases, with 19 bases between. DNA of the CDR3: TGCGCCAGCAGGGATTCGGGGGGGGCGGAAGGCTACACCTTC. Protein product: CASRDSGGAEGYTF.

The chain is built from TRBV6-5 and TRBJ2-1, with 7 bases that match TRBD2. CDR1 MNHEY and CDR2 SVGAGI come from the germline V gene. The CDR3 is 16 residues long. The V segment lost 2 bases and the J segment 1 base; nucleotides outside the gene matches: 5. Here the CDR3 DNA reads TGTGCCAGCAGTTACGGCGGGGGTGCGTCCTACAATGAGCAGTTCTTC. It translates to CASSYGGGASYNEQFF.

The gene calls are TRBV7-2 and TRBJ2-4; 8 bases line up with TRBD1. CDR3 length equals 15 residues. Looked up from germline, CDR1 is SGHTA and CDR2 is FQGNSA. V was pared by 1 base and J by 4 bases, with 3 bases of the junction left unmatched. The chain's CDR3 is CASSLGNRGKNIQYF. CDR3 nucleotide sequence: TGTGCCAGCAGCTTAGGGAACAGGGGGAAAAACATTCAGTACTTC.

The CDR3 loop reads CASSYWGQGDTGELFF. In DNA, the CDR3 is TGTGCCAGCAGTTATTGGGGACAGGGGGACACCGGGGAGCTGTTTTTT. The chain combines TRBV6-5 with TRBJ2-2, with 11 bases matching TRBD1. Germline V gene data show CDR1 as MNHEY and CDR2 as SVGAGI. The V gene end was trimmed by 3 bases and the J gene end by 3 bases; junction bases not matched to a gene: 3. The CDR3 covers 16 residues.

The chain carries TRBV21-1 and TRBJ2-6; the table names TRBD1, a call not compared with the DNA. TRBV21-1 is marked as a pseudogene. This CDR3 region has 17 residues. As DNA, the CDR3 is TGTGCCAGCAGCGTAAGACAGGGCCTGTATGGGGCCAACGTCCTGACTTTC. This codes for CASSVRQGLYGANVLTF.

The CDR3 DNA reads as TGTGCCAGCAGTTTTAGCGGGGGGGTAGATACGCAGTATTTT. Translation: CASSFSGGVDTQYF. The chain couples TRBV28 to TRBJ2-3; 11 positions match TRBD2. CDR3 size: 14 residues. The junction had 1 base not matched to a gene; V was cut back by 3 bases and J by 5 bases. Germline V gene lookup returns CDR1 MDHEN and CDR2 SYDVKM.

The V and J genes are TRBV11-1 and TRBJ2-3, with D possibly TRBD2 on 6 matching bases. V was pared by 5 bases and J by 5 bases, with 14 bases between. CDR3 length: 14 residues. The germline gives CDR1 SGHAT, CDR2 FQDESV (reference sequence). The CDR3 nucleotides read TGTGCCAGCAGCCGGGGGATCAATGAAGATACGCAGTATTTT. This sequence encodes CASSRGINEDTQYF.

The V and J genes are TRBV5-1 and TRBJ1-4; D is undetermined. The V and J ends lost 0 bases and 7 bases respectively, with 7 bases between them. CDR1 SGHRS and CDR2 YFSETQ come from the germline V gene. The CDR3 has 13 amino acids. CDR3 nucleotide sequence: TGCGCCAGCAGCTTGGACCCAGGTGAAAAACTGTTTTTT. It encodes CASSLDPGEKLFF.

The rearrangement joins TRBV5-1 to TRBJ2-5; 12 bases align to TRBD2. Germline V gives CDR1 SGHRS, CDR2 YFSETQ. With 1 base clipped from V and 5 bases from J, the junction kept 12 bases outside the gene matches. The CDR3 sequence is 18 residues long. The chain's CDR3 is CASSLISSGGAPWETQYF. The CDR3 region has the DNA TGCGCCAGCAGCTTGATCTCTAGCGGGGGGGCCCCCTGGGAGACCCAGTACTTC.

The V and J genes are TRBV10-2 and TRBJ1-2; 7 positions agree with TRBD1. Germline loops: CDR1 WSHSY, CDR2 SAAADI. This CDR3 contains 13 residues. V was pared by 4 bases and J by 7 bases, with 6 bases of the junction left unmatched. The CDR3 is CASSGGGAIGYTF. The CDR3 DNA sequence: TGCGCCAGCAGTGGAGGGGGCGCAATTGGCTACACCTTC.

This clone was counted a single time. The chain recombines TRBV11-3 with TRBJ2-4; the D gene is possibly TRBD2 (6 bases). Germline-derived CDR1 and CDR2 are SGHNT and YENEEA. V was trimmed by 5 bases and J by 10 bases, leaving 18 bases between them. This CDR3 is built from 14 residues. CDR3 DNA: TGTGCCAGCAGCCCGATTCAACCCCGGGGGATTCAGTACTTC. Protein: CASSPIQPRGIQYF.

This chain connects TRBV4-1 to TRBJ2-1, with 9 bases lining up with TRBD2. Losses at the gene ends were 4 bases for V and 4 bases for J; bases not matched to a gene: 5. The CDR3 is 15 residues long. Germline CDR1 MGHRA, CDR2 YSYEKL. The CDR3 reads CASSRGTSSYNEQFF. The DNA for the CDR3 is TGCGCCAGCAGCCGCGGGACTAGCTCTTACAATGAGCAGTTCTTC.

This clone was seen once. The J gene is TRBJ2-5, the V gene TRBV5-1; 11 bases line up with TRBD1. V lost 3 bases, J lost 5 bases, and 3 bases stayed unmatched. Germline CDR1 reads SGHRS; CDR2 reads YFSETQ. This CDR3 is 14 amino acids long. In DNA form, the CDR3 reads TGCGCCAGCAGCTCCAGGACAGGGGGCGAGACCCAGTACTTC. This gives the protein CASSSRTGGETQYF.

J is TRBJ1-5 and V is TRBV15; D unclear. The CDR3 spans 13 residues. The V gene lost 5 bases and the J gene lost 8 bases, with 13 bases spanning the gap. Germline values: CDR1 LNHNV, CDR2 YYDKDF (reference sequence). CDR3 bases: TGTGCCACCAGCGGAGGATTAAGAGAGCCCCAGCATTTT. As protein: CATSGGLREPQHF.